This entry features one T cell receptor beta chain sequence. What it binds is not known. The sample has other DNA sequences that encode this CDR3 too. This sample was included in a study of shared clonotypes between healthy human individuals. Study at large: Aged 18 to 49, the donors were a couple of women and a few men. Overall study results and limits: Of the naive CD4 clonotypes, around 5.2% were shared across a handful of donors.

The V gene's germline CDR1 is SEHNR and CDR2 FQNEAQ (reference sequence). The V end lost 2 bases, the J end lost 3 bases, and 4 bases lay between the germline ends. The CDR3 totals 12 residues. Measured with immunoSEQ multiplex PCR; TCRdb has only the in-frame clones, and not every one. This sample has around 1 million clones, with 76% found just once. The chain is built from TRBV7-9 and TRBJ2-5; no clear D. The sample was memory CD4+ T cells sorted from blood. Stated subset: CD45RA-negative fraction. This clonotype was obtained from a man aged 18-30 years in good health. CDR3 nucleotide sequence: TGTGCCAGCAGCTTACTGGAAGAGACCCAGTACTTC. This codes for CASSLLEETQYF.